This record covers a single T cell receptor (beta chain). Many counts were recorded for this clonotype. Its cognate antigen has yet to be identified. Per-base qualities were not stored, and no clone one base away is much larger. The data are from a study of T cell repertoires in cytomegalovirus infection (dated by TCRdb to between 2018 and 2021). Describing the broader study: Donor HLA type was relevant to the analysis, because carriage of CMV infection together with the matching HLA type was indicated by public TCR beta signatures.

TCRdb names Illumina HiSeq 1500 as the instrument used. TCRdb passed the public sequencing reads through fastp at Q25 and MiXCR, retaining productive beta sequences. One record per CDR3 amino acid sequence lists the most common genes and DNA. Recorded for this sample are 250,000 to 300,000 distinct CDR3 sequences; approximately 17% of them occurred a single time. The ten largest clones capture around half of the sample. The full study reports these points: Cumulative frequency of public TCR beta family members discriminated carriers of CMV infection plus the relevant HLA type in this cohort and an independent approximately 400-donor cohort. The ex vivo response was dominated by HLA-C-restricted CMV-specific TCR beta clonotypes, which also provided the single most frequent clonotype in two of eight donors.

This sequence originates from a human donor in good health (CMV status not recorded). Some clones in this sample may be carry-over from other donors' samples. The sequenced material came from CD8+ T cells from PBMCs.

The encoded CDR3 is CASSPVQGTEAFF. The nucleotide sequence is TGTGCCAGCAGCCCCGTACAGGGGACTGAAGCTTTCTTT. The chain uses TRBV7-6 and TRBJ1-1, with 7 bases aligning to TRBD1. Clipping removes 5 bases from V and 5 bases from J, with 5 as the unmatched junction base count. The CDR3 spans 13 residues, from the cysteine through the phenylalanine. Kept here is only the CDR3 DNA, which spans 39 bases and is read in frame from base 1. CDR1 and CDR2 are read off the germline V gene as SGHVS and FNYEAQ. Joined to the reference TRBV7-6 and TRBJ1-1 proteins, this CDR3 gives the full variable domain: GAGVSQSPRYKVTKRGQDVALRCDPISGHVSLYWYRQALGQGPEFLTYFNYEAQQDKSGLPNDRFSAERPEGSISTLTIQRTEQRDSAMYRCASSPVQGTEAFFGQGTRLTVV.